This T cell receptor (beta chain) was sequenced for a study of blood T cell repertoires in COVID-19. Turning to the study itself: Collection of acute and convalescent COVID-19 samples took place in the United States, Italy and Spain. In each case, the material was cDNA or gDNA derived from T cells, B-cell-depleted T cells, or PBMCs.

V was trimmed by 4 bases and J by 3 bases, leaving 2 bases between them. This CDR3 has 11 residues. Followed over time, Seattle patients had been enrolled while infection was active. Data came from immunoSEQ multiplex PCR; TCRdb stores just in-frame clones and leaves some out. The sample has 200,000 to 250,000 clones; about 86% are singletons. The chain recombines TRBV12-3 or TRBV12-4 with TRBJ2-3; D remains ambiguous. Input material: peripheral blood. This TCR came from a woman aged 45 to 65 with COVID-19, enrolled during active disease. CDR3 nucleotide sequence: TGTGCCAGCAGTTCTACAGATACGCAGTATTTT. Amino acid sequence: CASSSTDTQYF.